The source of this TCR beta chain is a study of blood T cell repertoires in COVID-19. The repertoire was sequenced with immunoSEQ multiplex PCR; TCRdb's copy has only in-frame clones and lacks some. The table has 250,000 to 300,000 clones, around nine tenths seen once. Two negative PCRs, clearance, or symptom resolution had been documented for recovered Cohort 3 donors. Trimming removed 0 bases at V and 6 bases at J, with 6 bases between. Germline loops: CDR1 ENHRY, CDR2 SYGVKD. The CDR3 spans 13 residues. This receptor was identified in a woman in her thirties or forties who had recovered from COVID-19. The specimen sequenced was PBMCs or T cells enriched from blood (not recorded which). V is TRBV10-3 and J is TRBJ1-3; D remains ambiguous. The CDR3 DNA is TGTGCCATCAGTGAGTCAAGCGCAAACACCATATATTTT. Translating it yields CAISESSANTIYF.